Presented here are 4 T cell receptor beta chains from one specimen sequenced in a study of CD8+ T cells in alopecia areata. Following RNA extraction, reverse transcription yielded cDNA that acted as the sequencing template. Here immunoSEQ multiplex PCR was the method, and the copy in TCRdb shows in-frame clones only, minus some. This sample has 130,000 or so clones, with about 85% found just once. As for treatment: oral pan-JAK inhibitor, 5-10 mg twice daily. The sequences come from CD8+ T cells sorted from blood, collected at week 4, from a patient treated with tofacitinib. All receptors derive from a human donor with alopecia areata.

This clone was counted a few times. The chain carries TRBV5-1 and TRBJ2-1, with D uncertain. Between the trimmed V and J ends, which lost 1 base and 7 bases, there was a span of 6 bases. Germline assignment: CDR1 SGHRS and CDR2 YFSETQ. The CDR3 contains 12 residues. The CDR3 spells CASSLLENEQFF. In DNA form, the CDR3 reads TGCGCCAGCAGCTTGCTAGAGAATGAGCAGTTCTTC.

The chain carries TRBV27 and TRBJ2-7, with a weak D call TRBD1 (6 bases). The CDR3 runs 14 residues. CDR1 is MNHEY, CDR2 SMNVEV, per germline (reference sequence). Trimming left V 6 bases short and J 3 bases short, with 15 bases between. The CDR3 sequence: CASSLTGLLYEQYF. The CDR3 region has the DNA TGTGCCAGCAGCCTGACAGGTCTCCTCTACGAGCAGTACTTC.

The chain carries TRBV27 and TRBJ1-5; D uncertain. Germline assignment: CDR1 MNHEY and CDR2 SMNVEV (reference sequence). This CDR3 has 14 residues. Trimming shortened V by 5 bases and J by 1 base, and 9 bases separated the two germline ends. The DNA for the CDR3 is TGTGCCAGCAGTACCCAGGCCAGCAATCAGCCCCAGCATTTT. Protein sequence: CASSTQASNQPQHF.

The J gene is TRBJ2-1, the V gene TRBV5-1, with D unresolved. Germline V gene lookup returns CDR1 SGHRS and CDR2 YFSETQ. The CDR3 sequence is 13 residues long. V lost 4 bases and J 5 bases, leaving 10 bases between the germline ends. The CDR3 reads CASSPWAHNEQFF. CDR3 nucleotides: TGCGCCAGCAGCCCTTGGGCCCACAATGAGCAGTTCTTC.